The 15 T cell receptor beta chains listed next were all sequenced from one sample in a study of graft-versus-host responses after intestinal transplantation. Clones were read by immunoSEQ multiplex PCR, and TCRdb kept only the in-frame ones, dropping some. This table has about 97,000 clones, 90% appearing once. Material: PBMCs, obtained approximately 470 days after intestinal transplant. These receptors all stem from a human patient who received an intestinal transplant, so some T cells may come from the graft donor.

The chain links TRBV11-2 to TRBJ2-2; the D is unclear. This CDR3 has 12 amino acids. With 3 bases removed from V and 6 bases from J, the gap between germline ends came to 5 bases. CDR1 and CDR2 (germline): SGHAT, FQNNGV. The CDR3 protein is CASSFSPGELFF. The CDR3 coding sequence is TGTGCCAGCAGCTTTTCTCCCGGGGAGCTGTTTTTT. Full variable domain (remainder filled in from reference TRBV11-2 and TRBJ2-2): EAGVAQSPRYKIIEKRQSVAFWCNPISGHATLYWYQQILGQGPKLLIQFQNNGVVDDSQLPKDRFSAERLKGVDSTLKIQPAKLEDSAVYLCASSFSPGELFFGEGSRLTVL.

This clone was seen a single time. DNA for the CDR3: TGTGCCAGTAGTACCCAGCGGACAGTTCTAAGCAATCAGCCCCAGCATTTT. It yields the protein CASSTQRTVLSNQPQHF. The chain uses TRBV19 and TRBJ1-5, with D possibly being TRBD1 (6 bases). The germline V gene encodes CDR1 LNHDA and CDR2 SQIVND (reference sequence). V lost 4 bases and J lost 1, with 17 bases in between. CDR3 length equals 17 residues.

V and J are TRBV29-1 and TRBJ1-1; tentatively, D is TRBD1 (5 bases). Germline values: CDR1 SQVTM, CDR2 ANQGSEA. CDR3 size: 14 residues. With 3 bases removed from V and 1 base from J, the gap between germline ends came to 12 bases. The CDR3 bases are TGCAGCGTTGACCCGAAAGGGGCGAACACTGAAGCTTTCTTT. It yields the protein CSVDPKGANTEAFF.

The chain links TRBV9 to TRBJ1-3; 7 positions agree with TRBD1. The CDR3 consists of 14 residues. In germline, CDR1 is SGDLS, CDR2 YYNGEE. After removal of 4 bases from V and 4 bases from J, the junction contained 5 bases not matched to a gene. CDR3: CASSPTGAGNTIYF. In DNA, the CDR3 is TGTGCCAGCAGCCCCACAGGGGCCGGAAACACCATATATTTT.

This chain connects TRBV7-9 to TRBJ2-7; D is possibly TRBD1 (5 bases). The CDR3 loop spans 13 amino acids. Trimming took 5 bases from V and 4 from J, leaving 12 bases between them. Germline V gene lookup returns CDR1 SEHNR and CDR2 FQNEAQ (reference sequence). The CDR3 sequence is CASSPLGDYEQYF. CDR3 coding DNA: TGTGCCAGCAGCCCCCTAGGGGATTACGAGCAGTACTTC.

In this sample, this clone turned up once. The chain combines TRBV18 with TRBJ2-7, with D tentatively TRBD1 (6 bases). V lost 5 bases to trimming and J lost 5 bases, with 10 bases between them. The germline V gene encodes CDR1 KGHSH and CDR2 LQKENI. The CDR3 runs to 12 residues. The CDR3 region is CASSARGHEQYF. The CDR3 coding sequence is TGTGCCAGCTCAGCCAGGGGTCACGAGCAGTACTTC. Supplemented by reference TRBV18 and TRBJ2-7, the full variable domain reads NAGVMQNPRHLVRRRGQEARLRCSPMKGHSHVYWYRQLPEEGLKFMVYLQKENIIDESGMPKERFSAEFPKEGPSILRIQQVVRGDSAAYFCASSARGHEQYFGPGTRLTVT.

The chain couples TRBV6-4 to TRBJ2-3; TRBD2 aligns across 7 bases. The CDR3 totals 14 residues. CDR1 and CDR2 from the germline V gene are MRHNA and SNTAGT. The ends lost 3 bases at V and 3 bases at J; junction bases unmatched: 3. CDR3 DNA sequence: TGTGCCAGCAGTGAGGGAGCGGGGACAGATACGCAGTATTTT. Translating gives CASSEGAGTDTQYF.

This clone turned up a few times. The chain combines TRBV28 with TRBJ1-2; 10 bases fit TRBD1. Trimming took 6 bases from V and 8 from J; bases not matched to a gene: 9. The CDR3 has 14 amino acids. CDR1 is MDHEN and CDR2 is SYDVKM in the germline V gene. This chain's CDR3 is CASRIPGTGDGYTF. The CDR3 bases are TGTGCCAGCAGGATCCCCGGGACAGGGGACGGCTACACCTTC.

This clone appeared a single time. The chain uses TRBV6-5 and TRBJ2-1, with 7 bases that match TRBD2. Trimming took 3 bases from V and 2 from J; bases not matched to a gene: 4. Germline assignment: CDR1 MNHEY and CDR2 SVGAGI. The CDR3 contains 15 residues. The CDR3 here is CASSYKGLTYNEQFF. CDR3 in DNA: TGTGCCAGCAGTTATAAGGGACTAACCTACAATGAGCAGTTCTTC.

The chain is built from TRBV29-1 and TRBJ1-2, with TRBD1 as a possible D gene (5 bases). Germline V gene sequence: CDR1 SQVTM, CDR2 ANQGSEA. This CDR3 is 12 amino acids long. The V gene lost 5 bases and the J gene lost 8 bases, with 15 bases spanning the gap. CDR3 sequence (DNA): TGCAGCGTTCAGCCTCAGGGTCCGGGCTACACCTTC. It codes for CSVQPQGPGYTF.

This sequence joins TRBV4-1 and TRBJ2-2, with D maybe TRBD2 (5 bases). Germline V CDR1 and CDR2: MGHRA, YSYEKL. Trimming left V 1 base short and J 4 bases short, with 16 bases between. The CDR3 runs to 17 residues. CDR3 DNA sequence: TGCGCCAGCAGCCAAGTCCTGAGGACGGCGGGCACCGGGGAGCTGTTTTTT. Translating it yields CASSQVLRTAGTGELFF.

J is TRBJ2-3 and V is TRBV4-2; 12 positions match TRBD2. CDR3 length: 18 residues. Germline V gene lookup returns CDR1 LGHNA and CDR2 YNFKEQ. J was trimmed by 0 bases and V by 0 bases; bases with no gene match: 4. This chain's CDR3 is CASSQDRTSGASTDTQYF. Written as DNA, the CDR3 is TGTGCCAGCAGCCAAGATAGGACTAGCGGGGCTAGCACAGATACGCAGTATTTT.

The chain combines TRBV19 with TRBJ1-2, with 11 bases matching TRBD1. The CDR3 sequence is 15 residues long. From germline, CDR1 is LNHDA and CDR2 SQIVND (reference sequence). V shed 4 bases, J shed 4 bases, and the junction held 5 bases outside the gene matches. The chain's CDR3 is CASSNRDRGIYGYTF. The DNA for the CDR3 is TGTGCCAGTAGTAACAGGGACAGGGGGATCTATGGCTACACCTTC. The variable domain in full, with the rest retrieved from reference TRBV19 and TRBJ1-2, is DGGITQSPKYLFRKEGQNVTLSCEQNLNHDAMYWYRQDPGQGLRLIYYSQIVNDFQKGDIAEGYSVSREKKESFPLTVTSAQKNPTAFYLCASSNRDRGIYGYTFGSGTRLTVV.

The chain has TRBV19 and TRBJ1-4; tentatively, D is TRBD1 (5 bases). V was clipped by 5 bases and J by 11 bases, with 15 bases between them. Germline V gives CDR1 LNHDA, CDR2 SQIVND (reference sequence). This CDR3 spans 13 amino acids. CDR3 DNA: TGTGCCAGTAGTGGAGAGGGGTTAAGGAAACTGTTTTTT. Translation gives CASSGEGLRKLFF. Full variable domain (outside the CDR3, taken from reference TRBV19 and TRBJ1-4): DGGITQSPKYLFRKEGQNVTLSCEQNLNHDAMYWYRQDPGQGLRLIYYSQIVNDFQKGDIAEGYSVSREKKESFPLTVTSAQKNPTAFYLCASSGEGLRKLFFGSGTQLSVL.

This chain joins TRBV9 and TRBJ2-1; 9 bases line up with TRBD1. V was pared by 4 bases and J by 7 bases, with 6 bases of the junction left unmatched. The length of the CDR3 is 14 residues. Per germline, CDR1 SGDLS and CDR2 YYNGEE. CDR3 DNA: TGTGCCAGCAGCCCGGGGGACAGGGAGAATGAGCAGTTCTTC. It is translated as CASSPGDRENEQFF. Looking up the rest from reference TRBV9 and TRBJ2-1 gives the full variable domain: DSGVTQTPKHLITATGQRVTLRCSPRSGDLSVYWYQQSLDQGLQFLIQYYNGEERAKGNILERFSAQQFPDLHSELNLSSLELGDSALYFCASSPGDRENEQFFGPGTRLTVL.